What follows describes a single T cell receptor beta chain. No antigen is known for it. Findings of the study overall: Tumor Treg TCRs overlapped most with tumor naive CD4+ cells.

This CDR3 is 15 amino acids long. Germline CDR1 and CDR2: MNHEY and SMNVEV (reference sequence). The germline V and J ends were trimmed by 6 bases and 5 bases, with 19 bases remaining between them. TCRdb re-derived calls from the 5' RACE reads in MiXCR, one entry per CDR3 protein. The profile shows over 50,000 distinct CDR3 sequences, roughly 30% of them singletons. Sequenced: tumor-infiltrating naive CD4+ T cells sorted from the breast tumor. Subset: naive CD4+ T cells, CD4+CD45RA+CD25-. The origin of this receptor is a female donor with breast cancer. The rearrangement uses TRBV27 and TRBJ2-5; D might be TRBD1 (5 bases). CDR3 DNA: TGTGCCAGCAGACGTAAACCAGGGTTCGGCGAGACCCAGTACTTC. Translation: CASRRKPGFGETQYF.